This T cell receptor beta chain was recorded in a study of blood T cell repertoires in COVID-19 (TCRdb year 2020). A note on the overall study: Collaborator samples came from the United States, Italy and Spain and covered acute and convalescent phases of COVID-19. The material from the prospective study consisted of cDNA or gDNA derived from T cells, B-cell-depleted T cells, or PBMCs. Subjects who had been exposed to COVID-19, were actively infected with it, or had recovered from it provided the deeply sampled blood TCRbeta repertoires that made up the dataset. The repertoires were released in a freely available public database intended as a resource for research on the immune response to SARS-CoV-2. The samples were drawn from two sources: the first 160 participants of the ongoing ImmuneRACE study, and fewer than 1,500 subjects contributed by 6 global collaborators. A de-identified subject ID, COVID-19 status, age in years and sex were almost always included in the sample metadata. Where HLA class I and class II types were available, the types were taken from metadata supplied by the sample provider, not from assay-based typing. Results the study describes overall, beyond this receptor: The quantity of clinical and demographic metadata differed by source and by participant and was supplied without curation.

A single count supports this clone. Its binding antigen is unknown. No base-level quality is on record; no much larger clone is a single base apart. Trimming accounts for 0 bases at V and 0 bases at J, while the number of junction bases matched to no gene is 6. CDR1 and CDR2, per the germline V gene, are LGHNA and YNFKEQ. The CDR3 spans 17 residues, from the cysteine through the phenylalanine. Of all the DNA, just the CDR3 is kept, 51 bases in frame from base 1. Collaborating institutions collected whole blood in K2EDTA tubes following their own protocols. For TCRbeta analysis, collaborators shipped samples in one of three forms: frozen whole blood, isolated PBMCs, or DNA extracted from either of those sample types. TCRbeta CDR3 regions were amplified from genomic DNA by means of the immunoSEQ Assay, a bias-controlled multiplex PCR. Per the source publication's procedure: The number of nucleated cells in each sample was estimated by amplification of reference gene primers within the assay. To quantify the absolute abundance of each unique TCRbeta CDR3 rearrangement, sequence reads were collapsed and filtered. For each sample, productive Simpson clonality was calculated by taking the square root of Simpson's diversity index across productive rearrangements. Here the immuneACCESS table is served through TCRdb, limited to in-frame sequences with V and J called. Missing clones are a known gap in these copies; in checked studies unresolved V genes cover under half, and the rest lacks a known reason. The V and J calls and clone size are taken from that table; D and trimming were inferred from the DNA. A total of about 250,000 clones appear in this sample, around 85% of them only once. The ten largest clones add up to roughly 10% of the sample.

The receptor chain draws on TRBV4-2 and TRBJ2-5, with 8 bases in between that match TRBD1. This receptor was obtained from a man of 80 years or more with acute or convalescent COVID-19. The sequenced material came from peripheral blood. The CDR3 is CASSQEAGGFYQETQYF. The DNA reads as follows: TGTGCCAGCAGCCAAGAAGCAGGGGGCTTTTACCAAGAGACCCAGTACTTC.